Presented here are 11 T cell receptor beta chains from one specimen sequenced in a study of cytomegalovirus exposure and HLA in healthy donors. The PCR ran on 60 Vbeta and 13 Jbeta primers. The table came from immunoSEQ multiplex PCR; TCRdb's copy has only in-frame clones and leaves some out. The sample consists of about 180,000 clones, approximately 80% of them appearing once. Sequenced material: PBMCs. These receptors were taken from a woman aged 18-35 years in good health and CMV-seropositive.

Concerning this clone: The same CDR3 arises from other DNA sequences in this sample as well. V is TRBV7-9 and J is TRBJ1-1; D unresolved. In germline, CDR1 is SEHNR, CDR2 FQNEAQ (reference sequence). With 2 bases removed from V and 2 bases from J, the gap between germline ends came to 6 bases. The CDR3 has 13 residues. In DNA form, the CDR3 reads TGTGCCAGCAGCTTACAGGTAAACACTGAAGCTTTCTTT. Translation gives CASSLQVNTEAFF.

The rearrangement joins TRBV30 to TRBJ2-4; 8 bases align to TRBD2. V shed 7 bases, J shed 0 bases, and the junction held 5 bases outside the gene matches. Germline lookup yields CDR1 GTSNPN and CDR2 SVGIG (reference sequence). This CDR3 is built from 14 residues. The CDR3 spells CASSGGVAKNIQYF. The CDR3 nucleotides are TGTGCCTCCAGCGGGGGTGTAGCCAAAAACATTCAGTACTTC.

The chain couples TRBV5-5 to TRBJ1-2; weak D call: TRBD1 (6 bases). The CDR3 is 11 residues long. CDR1 SGHKS and CDR2 YYEKEE come from the germline V gene (reference sequence). The V gene lost 4 bases and the J gene lost 8 bases, with 9 bases spanning the gap. CDR3 nucleotide sequence: TGTGCCAGCAGCCCTGGACAGGGCTACACCTTC. Its protein is CASSPGQGYTF.

The chain uses TRBV25-1 and TRBJ2-1; 7 bases agree with TRBD2. The V gene end was trimmed by 4 bases and the J gene end by 7 bases; junction bases not matched to a gene: 10. Germline V lookup: CDR1 MGHDK, CDR2 SYGVNS. The CDR3 length is 15 residues. The CDR3, as DNA: TGTGCCAGCAGTGGAATCCGGGACTATTTGAATGAGCAGTTCTTC. It specifies CASSGIRDYLNEQFF.

The chain recombines TRBV29-1 with TRBJ1-2; D perhaps matches TRBD1 (6 bases). The CDR3 sequence is 13 residues long. CDR1 is SQVTM and CDR2 is ANQGSEA in the germline V gene. V was clipped by 6 bases and J by 5 bases, with 16 bases between them. CDR3 in DNA: TGCAGCGTCGAACCAGGGGTCGGATATGGCTACACCTTC. The encoded protein is CSVEPGVGYGYTF.

In this sample, this clone turned up a few times. Its ends do not fully match the called genes, so a read error is possible. The genes are TRBV7-7 and TRBJ2-2; D gene unclear. Per germline, CDR1 SSHAT and CDR2 FNYEAQ (reference sequence). CDR3 length: 13 amino acids. In nucleotides, the CDR3 is TGTGCTAGCAGCTCCCACCAGACCGGGGAGCTGTTTTTT. Translation: CASSSHQTGELFF.

The V gene is TRBV18, the J gene TRBJ1-2, with 7 bases that match TRBD1. CDR1 and CDR2 from the germline V gene are KGHSH and LQKENI. V was pared by 2 bases and J by 3 bases, with 6 bases of the junction left unmatched. This CDR3 has 15 residues. The CDR3 spells CASSPAQGDYYGYTF. CDR3 coding DNA: TGTGCCAGCTCACCAGCCCAGGGGGATTACTATGGCTACACCTTC. The full variable domain, with the rest looked up from reference TRBV18 and TRBJ1-2, is NAGVMQNPRHLVRRRGQEARLRCSPMKGHSHVYWYRQLPEEGLKFMVYLQKENIIDESGMPKERFSAEFPKEGPSILRIQQVVRGDSAAYFCASSPAQGDYYGYTFGSGTRLTVV.

This rearrangement joins TRBV25-1 to TRBJ2-2; 9 positions agree with TRBD1. Germline V CDR1 and CDR2: MGHDK, SYGVNS. The CDR3 totals 18 residues. J was trimmed by 7 bases and V by 7 bases; bases with no gene match: 19. Here the CDR3 DNA reads TGTGCCAGCACCCCGCGGGCGATGCCGGGACAGGGAAGCGGGGAGCTGTTTTTT. Protein sequence: CASTPRAMPGQGSGELFF.

The gene calls are TRBV30 and TRBJ2-7; D gene uncertain. Germline lookup yields CDR1 GTSNPN and CDR2 SVGIG (reference sequence). The length of the CDR3 is 11 residues. The ends were cut back, 3 bases at V and 4 bases at J, with 7 bases in the middle. The CDR3 sequence: CAWSLQYEQYF. CDR3 DNA sequence: TGTGCCTGGAGCCTCCAGTACGAGCAGTACTTC.

This rearrangement joins TRBV5-1 to TRBJ2-3; 7 bases map to TRBD1. CDR3 length equals 18 residues. Germline trimming cut 0 bases from V and 1 base from J; bases unmatched to any gene: 11. The V gene's germline CDR1 is SGHRS and CDR2 YFSETQ. For the CDR3, the DNA is TGCGCCAGCAGCTTGGTAGGGGGACAGAAGGGGGGCACAGATACGCAGTATTTT. Protein sequence: CASSLVGGQKGGTDTQYF. Full variable domain (remainder filled in from reference TRBV5-1 and TRBJ2-3): KAGVTQTPRYLIKTRGQQVTLSCSPISGHRSVSWYQQTPGQGLQFLFEYFSETQRNKGNFPGRFSGRQFSNSRSEMNVSTLELGDSALYLCASSLVGGQKGGTDTQYFGPGTRLTVL.

V gene TRBV5-8 combines with J gene TRBJ1-2; D is perhaps TRBD1 (6 bases). The V end lost 8 bases, the J end lost 8 bases, and 13 bases lay between the germline ends. The CDR3 loop spans 11 amino acids. CDR1 and CDR2 from the germline V gene are SGHTS and YDEGEE. The CDR3: CARLTGLGYTF. CDR3 DNA sequence: TGTGCCAGGCTGACAGGCTTGGGCTACACCTTC.